Listed here are 2 T cell receptor beta chains from one sample, sequenced in a study of cytotoxic CD8 clonotypes in ibrutinib-treated CLL. Method: immunoSEQ multiplex PCR; TCRdb's copy keeps in-frame clones and lacks some. The table includes around 150,000 clones, approximately 77% detected once. The material was PBMCs, obtained after 12 months of ibrutinib treatment. These receptors were obtained from a human donor with chronic lymphocytic leukemia.

The chain links TRBV9 to TRBJ1-1, with 7 nucleotides matching TRBD1. Trimming removed 6 bases from V and 7 bases from J; junction bases left unmatched: 3. Looked up from germline, CDR1 is SGDLS and CDR2 is YYNGEE. The CDR3 runs 11 residues. The CDR3 here is CASNDRDEAFF. Written as DNA, the CDR3 is TGTGCCAGCAACGACAGGGATGAAGCTTTCTTT.

The chain is built from TRBV30 and TRBJ1-6; D is unclear. Trimming removed 0 bases at V and 8 bases at J, with 11 bases between. From germline, CDR1 is GTSNPN and CDR2 SVGIG (reference sequence). The CDR3 length is 14 residues. CDR3 sequence (DNA): TGTGCCTGGAGTGTCGTAAAGGGTTATTCACCCCTCCACTTT. Residues: CAWSVVKGYSPLHF.